This TCR beta chain came from a study of early T cells in non-severe SARS-CoV-2 infection (dated by TCRdb to the early 2020s). For the study in its entirety: Because TCR sequencing relied on bulk RNA taken from unsorted whole blood, pairing of alpha and beta chains was not possible.

This clonotype was counted a few times. What this receptor recognizes is not known. No quality values exist for individual bases; no much larger clone is one base distant. The library was built by means of 5' RACE. Sequenced on a NextSeq 500. Unique molecular identifiers were attached to individual cDNA molecules in the TCR library protocol so that sequencing error and PCR bias could be corrected. Both TCR alpha and beta chains were sequenced, and tight co-correlation was observed between alpha and beta sequence abundances in each sample. As for the authors' bioinformatics: Decombinator V4 was used to annotate TCR sequences for V gene, J gene and CDR3. TCRs were defined as expanded if a significant change between any two time points was detected under a Poisson model with p below 0.0001. Abundances of TCRs were expressed as counts per million after normalisation to the total number of TCRs sequenced in each sample. MAIT TCRs were defined by TRAV1-2 paired with TRAJ12, TRAJ20 or TRAJ33, and iNKT TCRs by TRAV10 paired with TRAJ18. A search of VDJdb, accessed on 1 November 2021, was run for TCRs annotated to CMV, EBV and SARS-CoV-2, with TCRs annotated for multiple antigens excluded. Through fastp at Q25 and MiXCR, TCRdb rebuilt clones from the public reads, retaining in-frame beta chains. Rows merge per CDR3 protein into single entries with the most common DNA and genes. The V and J calls and clone size are TCRdb's, not the authors'. The sample table lists approximately 79,000 distinct CDR3 sequences, around 13% of them with a count of one. Around 1.1% of the sample is taken by the ten largest.

The cysteine opens and the phenylalanine closes a CDR3 of 17 amino acids. Of the read, only the CDR3 DNA is kept; its 51 bases are in frame from base 1. The junction carries 20 bases between V and J, which are trimmed by 2 bases and 4 bases respectively. The germline V gene (reference sequence) sets CDR1 to MNHNY and CDR2 to SVGAGI. This was a case-control study nested in a cohort of healthcare workers in London, UK, who had nasopharyngeal swab PCR tests and blood samples taken every week. Between 23 and 31 March 2020, the week of the UK lockdown, healthcare workers were enrolled and then followed up weekly for as long as 16 weeks. The investigation overall reported the following: VDJdb matching was skewed toward anti-spike CD8 responses and likely underestimated virus-specific expansions, missing private and CD4 specificities.

Sequenced sample: whole blood. The receptor comes from an adult who was a healthcare worker with PCR-confirmed SARS-CoV-2 infection or an uninfected control (not recorded which). The rearrangement combines TRBV6-6 with TRBJ1-2; too little of a D gene remains to name it. The DNA reads as follows: TGTGCCAGCAGTTACCGCGAGGCGTCTTTTAGTAGCTATGGCTACACCTTC. It encodes CASSYREASFSSYGYTF.